This passage covers 22 T cell receptor beta chains from one sample sequenced in a study of T cell changes during pregnancy in multiple sclerosis. The assay was immunoSEQ multiplex PCR, and TCRdb's table has in-frame clones only and misses some. The data hold tens of thousands of clones, with around 94% observed a single time. The source was CD4+ T cells from peripheral blood mononuclear cells, collected in the third trimester of pregnancy. Receptors originate from a female donor with multiple sclerosis, enrolled in a pregnancy study.

This chain joins TRBV7-5 and TRBJ1-6. TRBV7-5 corresponds to a pseudogene. The CDR3 covers 17 residues. The CDR3 DNA is TGTGCCAGAAGTCAACGGGGGGAGAGCTCCTATAATTCACCCCTCCACTTT. Its protein product is CARSQRGESSYNSPLHF.

V usage is TRBV2 and J usage is TRBJ1-6; TRBD1 aligns across 8 bases. Looked up from germline, CDR1 is SNHLY and CDR2 is FYNNEI. With 4 bases clipped from V and 6 bases from J, the junction kept 11 bases outside the gene matches. This CDR3 is built from 17 residues. The DNA for the CDR3 is TGTGCCAGCAGTGCGGACAGGGCGGAAAGCCTTAATTCACCCCTCCACTTT. Encoded protein: CASSADRAESLNSPLHF. The full variable domain, rest sourced from reference TRBV2 and TRBJ1-6, is EPEVTQTPSHQVTQMGQEVILRCVPISNHLYFYWYRQILGQKVEFLVSFYNNEISEKSEIFDDQFSVERPDGSNFTLKIRSTKLEDSAMYFCASSADRAESLNSPLHFGNGTRLTVT.

Points on this clone: The sample holds other DNA sequences that translate to the same CDR3. The rearrangement links TRBV5-1 to TRBJ2-1, with a possible D match to TRBD1 (6 bases). This CDR3 has 15 residues. Trimming cost V 0 bases and J 1 base, with 8 bases left between them. Germline lookup yields CDR1 SGHRS and CDR2 YFSETQ. CDR3 DNA sequence: TGCGCCAGCAGCTTGGATGGGACATCCTACAATGAGCAGTTCTTC. Protein product: CASSLDGTSYNEQFF.

This clone was picked up one time. The chain links TRBV11-1 to TRBJ2-1; tentatively, D is TRBD2 (5 bases). This CDR3 comprises 17 residues. Germline loops: CDR1 SGHAT, CDR2 FQDESV (reference sequence). Deletions cut 2 bases from V and 2 bases from J, with 16 bases between. The CDR3 sequence is CASSLSGVGLAYNEQFF. Here the CDR3 DNA reads TGTGCCAGCAGCTTATCCGGGGTTGGCCTCGCCTACAATGAGCAGTTCTTC.

V and J are TRBV5-4 and TRBJ2-5; D remains ambiguous. The CDR3 contains 13 residues. The V gene lost 3 bases and the J gene lost 3 bases, with 9 bases spanning the gap. Per germline, CDR1 SGHNT and CDR2 YYREEE (reference sequence). CDR3 DNA sequence: TGTGCCAGCAGCTCGACATCCAAAGAGACCCAGTACTTC. Translating it yields CASSSTSKETQYF.

The chain uses TRBV19 and TRBJ1-1; no reliable D call. Germline V gene data show CDR1 as LNHDA and CDR2 as SQIVND (reference sequence). V lost 6 bases to trimming and J lost 2 bases, with 28 bases between them. There are 19 residues in the CDR3. CDR3 loop: CASSGLVIRSGGRNTEAFF. CDR3 bases: TGTGCCAGTAGCGGTTTAGTCATCCGTAGCGGAGGGAGAAACACTGAAGCTTTCTTT.

The CDR3 protein is CASPRGGNTF. In DNA, the CDR3 is TGTGCCAGTCCGAGGGGGGGAAATACCTTC. V is TRBV19 and J is TRBJ1-2, with a possible D match to TRBD1 (6 bases). V was trimmed by 8 bases and J by 14 bases, leaving 15 bases between them. Germline-derived CDR1 and CDR2 are LNHDA and SQIVND (reference sequence). The CDR3 consists of 10 residues.

J is TRBJ2-3 and V is TRBV5-1; maybe TRBD2 (6 bases). Per the germline V gene, CDR1 is SGHRS and CDR2 is YFSETQ. This CDR3 is 18 amino acids long. Trimming left V 1 base short and J 0 bases short, with 18 bases between. For the CDR3, the DNA is TGCGCCAGCAGCTTGAGGGACTCACGGCCGATAAGCACAGATACGCAGTATTTT. Translated, it gives CASSLRDSRPISTDTQYF.

The genes are TRBV4-3 and TRBJ1-6, with a tentative D call TRBD1 (6 bases). CDR3 length equals 15 residues. Germline CDR1 LGHNA, CDR2 YSLEER. V shed 5 bases and J shed 4 bases, with 12 bases lying between them. The chain's CDR3 is CASSDRTVYNSPLHF. CDR3 coding DNA: TGCGCCAGCAGCGACAGGACCGTTTATAATTCACCCCTCCACTTT.

A single count supports this clone. J is TRBJ2-7 and V is TRBV6-6, with D possibly being TRBD1 (5 bases). V dropped 0 bases and J dropped 7 bases, with 13 bases sitting between them. CDR1 and CDR2 (germline): MNHNY, SVGAGI (reference sequence). The CDR3 spans 14 residues. The CDR3: CASSYSGAPGEQYF. The DNA for the CDR3 is TGTGCCAGCAGTTACTCTGGGGCGCCCGGAGAGCAGTACTTC.

The gene calls are TRBV5-1 and TRBJ2-3; 13 bases align to TRBD2. The germline V gene has CDR1 SGHRS and CDR2 YFSETQ. Trimming removed 3 bases from V and 4 bases from J; junction bases left unmatched: 2. The CDR3 is 15 amino acids. This CDR3 is CASSSGLAGADTQYF. The CDR3 DNA sequence: TGCGCCAGCAGCTCAGGACTAGCGGGGGCAGATACGCAGTATTTT.

This clone was observed a single time. The V and J genes are TRBV19 and TRBJ1-5; 8 bases are a match to TRBD1. The CDR3 is 16 residues long. The junction had 7 bases not matched to a gene; V was cut back by 5 bases and J by 1 base. The V gene's germline CDR1 is LNHDA and CDR2 SQIVND (reference sequence). CDR3 nucleotides: TGTGCCAGTAGTTTCCTCGGACAGGGCAGCAATCAGCCCCAGCATTTT. Protein: CASSFLGQGSNQPQHF.

The gene calls are TRBV7-8 and TRBJ1-1; D might be TRBD1 (5 bases). Germline V CDR1 and CDR2: SGHVS, FQNEAQ. Trimming shortened V by 5 bases and J by 0 bases, and 19 bases separated the two germline ends. The CDR3 is 17 residues long. In nucleotides, the CDR3 is TGTGCCAGCAGCCCGGGCCCTTCTATGGGGCTGAACACTGAAGCTTTCTTT. Its translation: CASSPGPSMGLNTEAFF.

This sequence joins TRBV18 and TRBJ1-5, with D unclear. V gave up 6 bases and J gave up 2 bases, with 8 bases separating them. This CDR3 is 13 amino acids long. Germline V lookup: CDR1 KGHSH, CDR2 LQKENI. CDR3 sequence (DNA): TGTGCCAGCTCTCCGCAGGGCAATCAGCCCCAGCATTTT. Its translation is CASSPQGNQPQHF. The full variable domain, rest sourced from reference TRBV18 and TRBJ1-5, is NAGVMQNPRHLVRRRGQEARLRCSPMKGHSHVYWYRQLPEEGLKFMVYLQKENIIDESGMPKERFSAEFPKEGPSILRIQQVVRGDSAAYFCASSPQGNQPQHFGDGTRLSIL.

CDR3 nucleotides: TGTGCCAGTAAGACCCCGGGACAGGGAAATGAGCAGTTCTTC. It translates to CASKTPGQGNEQFF. The V call is TRBV19, the J call TRBJ2-1; 9 bases fit TRBD1. Germline V gives CDR1 LNHDA, CDR2 SQIVND (reference sequence). This CDR3 is built from 14 residues. After removal of 7 bases from V and 7 bases from J, the junction contained 8 bases not matched to a gene.

The rearrangement links TRBV2 to TRBJ1-1; D is unresolved. Germline CDR1 reads SNHLY; CDR2 reads FYNNEI. This CDR3 has 15 amino acids. Between the trimmed V and J ends, which lost 4 bases and 3 bases, there was a span of 15 bases. The CDR3 region has the DNA TGTGCCAGCAGTGGTCGAAGTCCCGGGGACACTGAAGCTTTCTTT. It yields the protein CASSGRSPGDTEAFF.

The chain employs TRBV19 and TRBJ2-2; unclear D gene. The germline V gene encodes CDR1 LNHDA and CDR2 SQIVND (reference sequence). The CDR3 is 14 amino acids. V lost 1 base and J 1 base, leaving 4 bases between the germline ends. CDR3 region: CASSIAKNTGELFF. The CDR3 DNA reads as TGTGCCAGTAGTATAGCTAAGAACACCGGGGAGCTGTTTTTT.

V usage is TRBV29-1 and J usage is TRBJ2-7; weak D call: TRBD2 (5 bases). From germline, CDR1 is SQVTM and CDR2 ANQGSEA. The CDR3 consists of 12 residues. The V and J ends lost 3 bases and 3 bases respectively, with 9 bases between them. The CDR3 region has the DNA TGCAGCGTTGAGAGGGCGGGCTACGAGCAGTACTTC. Translating it yields CSVERAGYEQYF.

The gene calls are TRBV4-3 and TRBJ1-2; tentatively, D is TRBD1 (6 bases). The germline CDR1 and CDR2 sequences are LGHNA and YSLEER. This CDR3 is 16 amino acids long. Trimming removed 4 bases at V and 0 bases at J, with 15 bases between. The CDR3 reads CASSPQGGETNYGYTF. The CDR3 nucleotides read TGCGCCAGCAGCCCACAGGGAGGGGAAACTAACTATGGCTACACCTTC.

This chain links TRBV15 with TRBJ1-2; TRBD1 agrees at 10 bases. After removal of 3 bases from V and 8 bases from J, the junction contained 6 bases not matched to a gene. Germline CDR1 is LNHNV and CDR2 is YYDKDF (reference sequence). The CDR3 spans 14 residues. CDR3 region: CATSRTGGWGGYTF. The CDR3 DNA sequence: TGTGCCACCAGCAGGACAGGGGGCTGGGGAGGCTACACCTTC. The variable domain in full, with the rest retrieved from reference TRBV15 and TRBJ1-2, is DAMVIQNPRYQVTQFGKPVTLSCSQTLNHNVMYWYQQKSSQAPKLLFHYYDKDFNNEADTPDNFQSRRPNTSFCFLDIRSPGLGDTAMYLCATSRTGGWGGYTFGSGTRLTVV.

The chain carries TRBV5-4 and TRBJ2-1, with TRBD2 matching over 11 bases. The trim removed 4 bases at V and 7 bases at J, leaving 7 bases unmatched. The CDR3 is made up of 15 amino acids. Germline V gives CDR1 SGHNT, CDR2 YYREEE (reference sequence). CDR3 DNA: TGTGCCAGCAGCCCAGGACTAGCGGGTGGGAATGAGCAGTTCTTC. Encoded protein: CASSPGLAGGNEQFF. Supplemented by reference TRBV5-4 and TRBJ2-1, the full variable domain reads ETGVTQSPTHLIKTRGQQVTLRCSSQSGHNTVSWYQQALGQGPQFIFQYYREEENGRGNFPPRFSGLQFPNYSSELNVNALELDDSALYLCASSPGLAGGNEQFFGPGTRLTVL.

This clone has a single count. The rearrangement joins TRBV5-1 to TRBJ2-3; 14 bases map to TRBD2. This CDR3 is built from 17 residues. CDR1 and CDR2 from the germline V gene are SGHRS and YFSETQ. The V and J ends lost 4 bases and 2 bases, in that order; junction bases with no gene match: 6. CDR3 in amino acids: CASSQGLAGAITDTQYF. For the CDR3, the DNA is TGCGCCAGCAGCCAGGGACTAGCGGGGGCCATCACAGATACGCAGTATTTT.